Presented here are 24 T cell receptor beta chains from one specimen sequenced in a study of cytomegalovirus exposure and HLA in healthy donors. The PCR contained 60 Vbeta and 13 Jbeta primers. This table comes from immunoSEQ multiplex PCR, and its TCRdb copy is limited to in-frame clones, with some not included. The sample records 190,000 or so clones, over 75% being singletons. The sample was PBMCs. Source of these receptors: a boy between 2 and 10 years old in good health and CMV-seronegative.

CDR3 DNA sequence: TGTGCCAGCAGCCAAGGGACAGGGGGCGGCTACGAGCAGTACTTC. Amino acid sequence: CASSQGTGGGYEQYF. The V gene is TRBV4-2, the J gene TRBJ2-7; 11 bases are shared with TRBD1. V trimming: 1 base; J trimming: 3 bases; junction bases outside the gene matches: 2. Germline-derived CDR1 and CDR2 are LGHNA and YNFKEQ. CDR3 length equals 15 residues.

Notes on this clone: One junction end does not reproduce the germline sequence, and a read error may be involved. The chain recombines TRBV7-9 with TRBJ1-4; D possibly corresponds to TRBD1 (6 bases). The CDR3 has 15 residues. CDR1 and CDR2 (germline): SEHNR, FQNEAQ (reference sequence). The CDR3 sequence: CSSSRKTGFNEKLFF. In nucleotides, the CDR3 is TGTTCCAGCAGCCGCAAAACAGGGTTCAATGAAAAACTGTTTTTT.

V and J are TRBV7-9 and TRBJ1-2, with D possibly TRBD1 on 6 matching bases. Trimming stripped 6 bases from V and 6 bases from J, with 11 bases between. CDR1 is SEHNR, CDR2 FQNEAQ, per germline (reference sequence). This CDR3 has 12 residues. The CDR3, as DNA: TGTGCCAGCAGTTGGGGGCTCAATGGCTACACCTTC. Its protein product is CASSWGLNGYTF.

The V call is TRBV5-1, the J call TRBJ2-7; a weak D match, TRBD1 (5 bases). Per germline, CDR1 SGHRS and CDR2 YFSETQ. This CDR3 has 13 residues. Trimming removed 5 bases at V and 3 bases at J, with 12 bases between. CDR3 nucleotides: TGCGCCAGCAGAGAAGGGGCAGGCTACGAGCAGTACTTC. Translation: CASREGAGYEQYF.

V and J are TRBV10-3 and TRBJ2-7, with D possibly being TRBD1 (6 bases). The germline V gene encodes CDR1 ENHRY and CDR2 SYGVKD. This CDR3 region has 14 residues. Trimming removed 4 bases from V and 4 bases from J, with 14 bases in between. DNA for the CDR3: TGTGCCATCAGTGCAGAGACAGGTCCGTACGAGCAGTACTTC. Translating it yields CAISAETGPYEQYF.

This rearrangement joins TRBV28 to TRBJ2-6; 9 nucleotides agree with TRBD2. The CDR3 is 18 residues long. After removal of 8 bases from V and 0 bases from J, the junction contained 11 bases not matched to a gene. The germline V gene encodes CDR1 MDHEN and CDR2 SYDVKM. The CDR3 loop reads CASLRERGVPSGANVLTF. Here the CDR3 DNA reads TGTGCCAGCTTAAGGGAGCGGGGGGTACCCTCTGGGGCCAACGTCCTGACTTTC. Full variable domain (missing parts from reference TRBV28 and TRBJ2-6): DVKVTQSSRYLVKRTGEKVFLECVQDMDHENMFWYRQDPGLGLRLIYFSYDVKMKEKGDIPEGYSVSREKKERFSLILESASTNQTSMYLCASLRERGVPSGANVLTFGAGSRLTVL.

V usage is TRBV6-5 and J usage is TRBJ2-5; TRBD1 matches at 7 bases. The CDR3 spans 13 residues. Germline loops: CDR1 MNHEY, CDR2 SVGAGI. Unmatched junction bases numbered 10, after V lost 8 bases and J lost 7 bases. The CDR3 sequence is CASQTGSVGTQYF. CDR3 nucleotide sequence: TGTGCCAGCCAGACAGGGAGTGTCGGGACCCAGTACTTC.

The chain is built from TRBV7-8 and TRBJ2-1, with 7 bases identical to TRBD2. The CDR3 is made up of 12 amino acids. V dropped 5 bases and J dropped 9; count of bases not matched to a gene: 4. CDR1 is SGHVS, CDR2 FQNEAQ, per germline. The CDR3 reads CASSKGGGEQFF. The CDR3 bases are TGTGCCAGCAGCAAAGGCGGGGGTGAGCAGTTCTTC.

V and J are TRBV27 and TRBJ2-5; D might be TRBD2 (5 bases). The end of the DNA aligns better with TRBJ2-7, so the J call may be wrong. Germline assignment: CDR1 MNHEY and CDR2 SMNVEV (reference sequence). The CDR3 covers 14 residues. This chain's CDR3 is CASSFGPRGYEQYF. CDR3 bases: TGTGCCAGCAGTTTCGGCCCTCGGGGATACGAGCAGTACTTC.

The chain carries TRBV11-2 and TRBJ2-3; 15 bases agree with TRBD2. The length of the CDR3 is 18 residues. V trimming: 5 bases; J trimming: 4 bases; junction bases outside the gene matches: 10. From germline, CDR1 is SGHAT and CDR2 FQNNGV. The CDR3 loop is CASSARTSGGAPPDTQYF. For the CDR3, the DNA is TGTGCCAGCAGCGCACGGACTAGCGGGGGGGCCCCGCCAGATACGCAGTATTTT.

The V call is TRBV19, the J call TRBJ2-7; 7 bases line up with TRBD1. Germline-derived CDR1 and CDR2 are LNHDA and SQIVND (reference sequence). The CDR3 totals 14 residues. Unmatched junction bases numbered 6, after V lost 4 bases and J lost 3 bases. The CDR3 sequence: CASSRQGELYEQYF. The DNA for the CDR3 is TGTGCCAGTAGTAGACAGGGAGAACTCTACGAGCAGTACTTC. The whole variable domain, filled in from reference TRBV19 and TRBJ2-7, reads DGGITQSPKYLFRKEGQNVTLSCEQNLNHDAMYWYRQDPGQGLRLIYYSQIVNDFQKGDIAEGYSVSREKKESFPLTVTSAQKNPTAFYLCASSRQGELYEQYFGPGTRLTVT.

The genes are TRBV6-5 and TRBJ2-1; TRBD2 aligns across 14 bases. The CDR3 length is 15 residues. Trimming cost V 4 bases and J 6 bases; bases outside gene matches: 2. The V gene's germline CDR1 is MNHEY and CDR2 SVGAGI. In nucleotides, the CDR3 is TGTGCCAGCAGTTCGGGGACTAGCGGGAGCAATGAGCAGTTCTTC. It codes for CASSSGTSGSNEQFF.

The V gene is TRBV6-6, the J gene TRBJ1-4; D gene unclear. V was shortened by 6 bases and J by 0 bases, with 5 bases between the two germline ends. The CDR3 runs to 13 residues. Germline V CDR1 and CDR2: MNHNY, SVGAGI (reference sequence). CDR3: CASRSSTNEKLFF. In nucleotides, the CDR3 is TGTGCCAGCAGGAGTTCAACTAATGAAAAACTGTTTTTT.

The chain links TRBV7-9 to TRBJ2-5, with TRBD2 matching 14 bases. The V gene end was trimmed by 5 bases and the J gene end by 5 bases; junction bases not matched to a gene: 4. Germline V gene sequence: CDR1 SEHNR, CDR2 FQNEAQ (reference sequence). This CDR3 contains 15 residues. For the CDR3, the DNA is TGTGCCAGCAGCGAGGGACTAGCGGGGGCTGAGACCCAGTACTTC. Translating it yields CASSEGLAGAETQYF. The complete variable domain, with remaining parts taken from reference TRBV7-9 and TRBJ2-5, reads DTGVSQNPRHKITKRGQNVTFRCDPISEHNRLYWYRQTLGQGPEFLTYFQNEAQLEKSRLLSDRFSAERPKGSFSTLEIQRTEQGDSAMYLCASSEGLAGAETQYFGPGTRLLVL.

The genes are TRBV2 and TRBJ1-6; TRBD1 is a possible D gene (5 bases). Germline CDR1 and CDR2: SNHLY and FYNNEI. V was pared by 6 bases and J by 6 bases, with 9 bases between. The CDR3 is 13 residues long. Here the CDR3 DNA reads TGTGCCAGCAGCGGACAAGCTAATTCACCCCTCCACTTT. Translating gives CASSGQANSPLHF.

The chain uses TRBV5-1 and TRBJ1-1; TRBD1 agrees at 8 bases. V shed 4 bases and J 4 bases; nucleotides not matched to a gene: 9. The CDR3 runs 15 residues. Germline assignment: CDR1 SGHRS and CDR2 YFSETQ. The CDR3 protein is CASSPWTGSVTEAFF. CDR3 nucleotides: TGCGCCAGCAGCCCCTGGACAGGGAGCGTCACTGAAGCTTTCTTT. Supplemented by reference TRBV5-1 and TRBJ1-1, the full variable domain reads KAGVTQTPRYLIKTRGQQVTLSCSPISGHRSVSWYQQTPGQGLQFLFEYFSETQRNKGNFPGRFSGRQFSNSRSEMNVSTLELGDSALYLCASSPWTGSVTEAFFGQGTRLTVV.

The chain uses TRBV19 and TRBJ1-1, with 7 nucleotides matching TRBD1. This CDR3 spans 18 amino acids. Per germline, CDR1 LNHDA and CDR2 SQIVND (reference sequence). V lost 0 bases, J lost 7 bases, and 17 bases stayed unmatched. DNA of the CDR3: TGTGCCAGTAGTATAGATCTGGTCCTACAGGGGCAATGGGATGAAGCTTTCTTT. Translated: CASSIDLVLQGQWDEAFF.

In its sample, this clone was seen a few times. The genes are TRBV5-4 and TRBJ2-5, with 9 positions matching TRBD2. Germline V lookup: CDR1 SGHNT, CDR2 YYREEE (reference sequence). The CDR3 extends over 15 amino acids. V was pared by 1 base and J by 1 base, with 2 bases of the junction left unmatched. CDR3 nucleotide sequence: TGTGCCAGCAGCTTGACAGCGGGGGGCCAAGAGACCCAGTACTTC. It is translated as CASSLTAGGQETQYF.

V is TRBV4-1 and J is TRBJ1-5, with D perhaps matching TRBD1 (6 bases). Trimming removed 4 bases at V and 1 base at J, with 11 bases between. CDR1 is MGHRA, CDR2 YSYEKL, per germline. The CDR3 has 15 residues. The CDR3 here is CASSPQGLSNQPQHF. Here the CDR3 DNA reads TGCGCCAGCAGCCCGCAGGGGCTGAGCAATCAGCCCCAGCATTTT.

The gene calls are TRBV5-1 and TRBJ2-7; D not resolved. Germline V gene sequence: CDR1 SGHRS, CDR2 YFSETQ. This CDR3 is built from 11 residues. V was trimmed by 3 bases and J by 6 bases, leaving 7 bases between them. CDR3 bases: TGCGCCAGCAGCTCCCGGTCCGAGCAGTACTTC. This translates into CASSSRSEQYF.

The chain carries TRBV30 and TRBJ2-5; TRBD2 aligns across 16 bases. The ends lost 3 bases at V and 5 bases at J; junction bases unmatched: 21. Germline V gene lookup returns CDR1 GTSNPN and CDR2 SVGIG (reference sequence). The CDR3 spans 21 residues. In DNA, the CDR3 is TGTGCCTGGAGAGGACAGACCCCAGGGACTAGCGGGGGGGCTAGGGGCGAGACCCAGTACTTC. It encodes CAWRGQTPGTSGGARGETQYF. Combining the CDR3 with reference TRBV30 and TRBJ2-5 gives the whole variable domain SQTIHQWPATLVQPVGSPLSLECTVEGTSNPNLYWYRQAAGRGLQLLFYSVGIGQISSEVPQNLSASRPQDRQFILSSKKLLLSDSGFYLCAWRGQTPGTSGGARGETQYFGPGTRLLVL.

The V call is TRBV6-1, the J call TRBJ2-2; weak D call: TRBD1 (5 bases). V lost 0 bases to trimming and J lost 2 bases, with 10 bases between them. The CDR3 runs 16 residues. Looked up from germline, CDR1 is MNHNS and CDR2 is SASEGT. CDR3 sequence (DNA): TGTGCCAGCAGTGAAGCTGGGGCGGTAAACACCGGGGAGCTGTTTTTT. Translated, it gives CASSEAGAVNTGELFF.

This chain uses TRBV9 with TRBJ1-3; a possible D gene is TRBD1 (5 bases). Germline loops: CDR1 SGDLS, CDR2 YYNGEE. Between the trimmed V and J ends, which lost 2 bases and 3 bases, there was a span of 12 bases. The length of the CDR3 is 15 residues. This CDR3 is CASSVGGDYGNTIYF. CDR3 bases: TGTGCCAGCAGCGTGGGAGGGGATTATGGAAACACCATATATTTT.

This rearrangement joins TRBV7-2 to TRBJ2-3, with 8 positions matching TRBD2. Germline V gives CDR1 SGHTA, CDR2 FQGNSA. The V gene end was trimmed by 3 bases and the J gene end by 3 bases; junction bases not matched to a gene: 8. The length of the CDR3 is 16 residues. Written as DNA, the CDR3 is TGTGCCAGCAGCTTTCAAGCGGGGGCGCTTACAGATACGCAGTATTTT. It codes for CASSFQAGALTDTQYF. Combining the CDR3 with reference TRBV7-2 and TRBJ2-3 gives the whole variable domain GAGVSQSPSNKVTEKGKDVELRCDPISGHTALYWYRQSLGQGLEFLIYFQGNSAPDKSGLPSDRFSAERTGGSVSTLTIQRTQQEDSAVYLCASSFQAGALTDTQYFGPGTRLTVL.